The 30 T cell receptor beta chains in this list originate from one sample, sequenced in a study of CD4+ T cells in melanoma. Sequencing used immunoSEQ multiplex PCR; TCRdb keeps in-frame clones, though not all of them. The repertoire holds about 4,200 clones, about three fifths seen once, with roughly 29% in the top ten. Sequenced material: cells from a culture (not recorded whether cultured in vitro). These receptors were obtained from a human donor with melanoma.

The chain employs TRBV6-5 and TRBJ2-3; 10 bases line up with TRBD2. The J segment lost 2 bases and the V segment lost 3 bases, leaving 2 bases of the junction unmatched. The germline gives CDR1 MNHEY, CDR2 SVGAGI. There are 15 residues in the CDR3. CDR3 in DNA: TGTGCCAGCAGTTATAGCGGGGGGAACACAGATACGCAGTATTTT. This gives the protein CASSYSGGNTDTQYF.

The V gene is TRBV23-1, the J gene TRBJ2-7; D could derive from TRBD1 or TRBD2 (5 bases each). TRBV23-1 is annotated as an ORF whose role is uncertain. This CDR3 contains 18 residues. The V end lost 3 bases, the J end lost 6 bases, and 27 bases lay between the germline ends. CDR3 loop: CASSHHEGPRDARPEQYF. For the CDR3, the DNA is TGCGCCAGCAGTCACCACGAGGGGCCCCGGGACGCCCGCCCCGAGCAGTACTTC.

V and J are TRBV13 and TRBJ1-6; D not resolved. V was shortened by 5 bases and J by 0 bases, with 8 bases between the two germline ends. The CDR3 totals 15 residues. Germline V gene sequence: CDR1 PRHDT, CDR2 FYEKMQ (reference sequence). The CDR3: CASSPRGSYNSPLHF. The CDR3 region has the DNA TGTGCCAGCAGCCCCCGCGGCTCCTATAATTCACCCCTCCACTTT.

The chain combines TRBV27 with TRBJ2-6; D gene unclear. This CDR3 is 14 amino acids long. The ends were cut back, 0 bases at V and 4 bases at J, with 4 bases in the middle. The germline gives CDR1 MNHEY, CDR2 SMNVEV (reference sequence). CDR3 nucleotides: TGTGCCAGCAGTTTATCCCGCGGGGCCAACGTCCTGACTTTC. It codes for CASSLSRGANVLTF.

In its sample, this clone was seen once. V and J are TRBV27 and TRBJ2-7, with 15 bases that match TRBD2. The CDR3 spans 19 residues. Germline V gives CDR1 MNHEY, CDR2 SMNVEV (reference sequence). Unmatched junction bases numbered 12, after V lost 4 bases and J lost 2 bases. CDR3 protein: CASSSVPGLAGGPTYEQYF. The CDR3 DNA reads TGTGCCAGCAGTTCCGTCCCGGGACTAGCGGGGGGCCCAACCTACGAGCAGTACTTC.

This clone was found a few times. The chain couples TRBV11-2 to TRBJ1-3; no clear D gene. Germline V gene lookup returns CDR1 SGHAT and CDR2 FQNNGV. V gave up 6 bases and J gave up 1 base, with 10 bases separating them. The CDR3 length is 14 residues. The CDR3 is CASRTTGSGNTIYF. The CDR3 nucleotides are TGTGCCAGCAGGACTACCGGGTCTGGAAACACCATATATTTT.

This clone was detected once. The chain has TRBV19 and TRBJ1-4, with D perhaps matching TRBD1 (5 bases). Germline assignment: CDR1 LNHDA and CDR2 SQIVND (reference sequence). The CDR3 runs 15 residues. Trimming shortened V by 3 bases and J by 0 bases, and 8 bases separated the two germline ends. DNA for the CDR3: TGTGCCAGTAGTATCTCGACAGCAACTAATGAAAAACTGTTTTTT. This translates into CASSISTATNEKLFF.

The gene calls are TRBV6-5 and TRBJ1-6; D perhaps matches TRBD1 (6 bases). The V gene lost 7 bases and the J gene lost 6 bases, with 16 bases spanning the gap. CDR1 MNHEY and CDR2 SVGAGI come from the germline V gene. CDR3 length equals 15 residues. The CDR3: CASTLKGVGNSPLHF. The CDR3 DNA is TGTGCCAGCACCCTGAAGGGGGTTGGTAATTCACCCCTCCACTTT.

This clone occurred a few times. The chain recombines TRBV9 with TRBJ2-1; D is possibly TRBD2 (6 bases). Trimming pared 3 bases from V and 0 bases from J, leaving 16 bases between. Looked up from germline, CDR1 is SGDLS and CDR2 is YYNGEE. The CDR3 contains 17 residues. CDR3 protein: CASSEPRAGSSYNEQFF. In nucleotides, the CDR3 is TGTGCCAGCAGCGAGCCTAGGGCGGGGAGCTCCTACAATGAGCAGTTCTTC.

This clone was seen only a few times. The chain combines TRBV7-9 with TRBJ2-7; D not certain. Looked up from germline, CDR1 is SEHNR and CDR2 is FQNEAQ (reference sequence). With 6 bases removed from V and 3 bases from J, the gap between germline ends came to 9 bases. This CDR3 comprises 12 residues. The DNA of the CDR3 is TGTGCCAGCAGAATTTCGGACTACGAGCAGTACTTC. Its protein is CASRISDYEQYF.

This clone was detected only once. CDR3 bases: TGCGCCAGCAGCCCTTCCCTAATACGGGGGGGAAACATTCAGTACTTC. It yields the protein CASSPSLIRGGNIQYF. V and J are TRBV4-1 and TRBJ2-4, with 8 bases matching TRBD2. The CDR3 loop spans 16 amino acids. Trimming took 4 bases from V and 6 from J; bases not matched to a gene: 11. Germline assignment: CDR1 MGHRA and CDR2 YSYEKL.

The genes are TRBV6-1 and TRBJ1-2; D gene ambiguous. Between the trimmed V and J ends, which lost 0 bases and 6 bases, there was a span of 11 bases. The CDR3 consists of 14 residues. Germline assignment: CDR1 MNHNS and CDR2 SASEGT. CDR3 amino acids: CASSEAHSRNGYTF. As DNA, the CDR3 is TGTGCCAGCAGTGAAGCCCACTCTAGAAATGGCTACACCTTC.

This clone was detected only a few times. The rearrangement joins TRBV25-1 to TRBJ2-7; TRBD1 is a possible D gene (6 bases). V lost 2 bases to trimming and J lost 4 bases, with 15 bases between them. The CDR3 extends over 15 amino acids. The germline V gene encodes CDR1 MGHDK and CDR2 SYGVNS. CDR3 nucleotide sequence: TGTGCCAGCAGTGAAGATAGAAGGGGACAATACGAGCAGTACTTC. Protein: CASSEDRRGQYEQYF.

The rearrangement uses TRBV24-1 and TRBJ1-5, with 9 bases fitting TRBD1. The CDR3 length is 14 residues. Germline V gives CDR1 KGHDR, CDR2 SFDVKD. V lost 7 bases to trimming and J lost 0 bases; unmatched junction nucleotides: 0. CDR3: CATRGQGSNQPQHF. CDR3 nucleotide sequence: TGTGCCACCAGGGGACAGGGTAGCAATCAGCCCCAGCATTTT.

The CDR3 bases are TGTGCCAGCAGCTTAGACCCGACAGGGGAGTACAATGAGCAGTTCTTC. Translated: CASSLDPTGEYNEQFF. J is TRBJ2-1 and V is TRBV7-9; 8 bases are a match to TRBD1. The junction had 6 bases not matched to a gene; V was cut back by 1 base and J by 4 bases. Germline CDR1 reads SEHNR; CDR2 reads FQNEAQ (reference sequence). The CDR3 is made up of 16 amino acids.

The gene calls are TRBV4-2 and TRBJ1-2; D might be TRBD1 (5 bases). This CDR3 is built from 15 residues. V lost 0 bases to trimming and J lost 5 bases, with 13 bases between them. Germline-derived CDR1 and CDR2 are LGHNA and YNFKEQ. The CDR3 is CASSQDWGSSYGYTF. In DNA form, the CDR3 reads TGTGCCAGCAGCCAAGATTGGGGGAGCTCGTATGGCTACACCTTC.

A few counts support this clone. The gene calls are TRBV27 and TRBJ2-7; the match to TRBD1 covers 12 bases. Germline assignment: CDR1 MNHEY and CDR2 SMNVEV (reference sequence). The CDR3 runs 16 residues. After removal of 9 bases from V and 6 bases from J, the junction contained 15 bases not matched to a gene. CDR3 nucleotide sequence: TGTGCCAGTACCGGGACAGGGGGCGCACGCGGGGGCGAGCAGTACTTC. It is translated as CASTGTGGARGGEQYF.

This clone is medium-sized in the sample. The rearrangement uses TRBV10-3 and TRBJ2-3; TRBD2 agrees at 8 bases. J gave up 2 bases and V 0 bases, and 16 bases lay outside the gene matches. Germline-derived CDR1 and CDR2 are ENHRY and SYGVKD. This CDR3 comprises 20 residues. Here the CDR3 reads CAISESDPGLAGSNTDTQYF. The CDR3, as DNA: TGTGCCATCAGTGAGTCCGACCCGGGGTTAGCGGGGTCTAACACAGATACGCAGTATTTT.

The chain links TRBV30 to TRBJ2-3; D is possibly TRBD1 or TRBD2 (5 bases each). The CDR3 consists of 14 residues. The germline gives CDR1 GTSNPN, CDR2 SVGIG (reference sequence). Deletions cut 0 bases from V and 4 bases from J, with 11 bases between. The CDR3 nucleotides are TGTGCCTGGAGTGTCGGGCAGGGAGCAGATACGCAGTATTTT. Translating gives CAWSVGQGADTQYF.

The CDR3 protein is CSVAPGVYTGELFF. DNA of the CDR3: TGCAGCGTTGCCCCGGGCGTTTACACCGGGGAGCTGTTTTTT. The rearrangement uses TRBV29-1 and TRBJ2-2; D uncertain. Germline V CDR1 and CDR2: SQVTM, ANQGSEA. Trimming took 4 bases from V and 3 from J, leaving 12 bases between them. The CDR3 length is 14 residues.

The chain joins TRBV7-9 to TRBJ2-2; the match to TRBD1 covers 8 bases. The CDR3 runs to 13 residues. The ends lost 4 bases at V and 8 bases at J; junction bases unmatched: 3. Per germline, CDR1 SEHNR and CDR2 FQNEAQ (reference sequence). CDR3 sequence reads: CASSSGGAGELFF. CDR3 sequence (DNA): TGTGCCAGCAGCTCAGGGGGCGCGGGGGAGCTGTTTTTT. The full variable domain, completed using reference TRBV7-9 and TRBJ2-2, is DTGVSQNPRHKITKRGQNVTFRCDPISEHNRLYWYRQTLGQGPEFLTYFQNEAQLEKSRLLSDRFSAERPKGSFSTLEIQRTEQGDSAMYLCASSSGGAGELFFGEGSRLTVL.

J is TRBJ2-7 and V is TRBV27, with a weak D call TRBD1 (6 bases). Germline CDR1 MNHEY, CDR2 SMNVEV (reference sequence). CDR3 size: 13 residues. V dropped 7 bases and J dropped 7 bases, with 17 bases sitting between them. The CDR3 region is CASKQSQGFEQYF. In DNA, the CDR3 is TGTGCCAGCAAACAAAGCCAGGGGTTTGAGCAGTACTTC.

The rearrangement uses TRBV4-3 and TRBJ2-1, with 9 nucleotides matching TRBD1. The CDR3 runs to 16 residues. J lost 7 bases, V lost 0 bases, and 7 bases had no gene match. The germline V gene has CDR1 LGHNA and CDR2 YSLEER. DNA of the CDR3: TGCGCCAGCAGCCAAGATTCAGGGACAGGGAAAAATGAGCAGTTCTTC. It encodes CASSQDSGTGKNEQFF.

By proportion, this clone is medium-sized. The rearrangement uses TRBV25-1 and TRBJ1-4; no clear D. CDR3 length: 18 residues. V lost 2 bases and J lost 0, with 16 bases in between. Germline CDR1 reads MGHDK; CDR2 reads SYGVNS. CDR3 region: CASSEITQTGATNEKLFF. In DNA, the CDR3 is TGTGCCAGCAGTGAAATCACACAAACCGGAGCAACTAATGAAAAACTGTTTTTT. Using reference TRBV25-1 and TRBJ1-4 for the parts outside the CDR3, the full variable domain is EADIYQTPRYLVIGTGKKITLECSQTMGHDKMYWYQQDPGMELHLIHYSYGVNSTEKGDLSSESTVSRIRTEHFPLTLESARPSHTSQYLCASSEITQTGATNEKLFFGSGTQLSVL.

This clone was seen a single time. CDR3 bases: TGTGCCAGCAGCGAGACAGGACGTCCCGGGGAGCTGTTTTTT. The encoded protein is CASSETGRPGELFF. The chain employs TRBV28 and TRBJ2-2, with D tentatively TRBD1 (6 bases). Germline values: CDR1 MDHEN, CDR2 SYDVKM. This CDR3 has 14 residues. The V and J ends lost 6 bases and 6 bases respectively, with 14 bases between them.

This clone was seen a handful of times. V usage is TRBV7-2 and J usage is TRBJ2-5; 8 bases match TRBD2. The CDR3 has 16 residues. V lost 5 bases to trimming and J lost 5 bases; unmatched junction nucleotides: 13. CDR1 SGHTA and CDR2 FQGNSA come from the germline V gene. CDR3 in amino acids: CASSPEGRGGGETQYF. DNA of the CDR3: TGTGCCAGCAGCCCTGAGGGCCGGGGGGGAGGGGAGACCCAGTACTTC.

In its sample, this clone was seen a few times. The CDR3 loop reads CASSQDGGRYEKLFF. CDR3 nucleotides: TGCGCCAGCAGCCAAGATGGGGGGAGGTATGAAAAACTGTTTTTT. This chain uses TRBV4-3 with TRBJ1-4, with a possible D match to TRBD1 (5 bases). Trimming left V 0 bases short and J 6 bases short, with 11 bases between. In germline, CDR1 is LGHNA, CDR2 YSLEER. This CDR3 has 15 residues.

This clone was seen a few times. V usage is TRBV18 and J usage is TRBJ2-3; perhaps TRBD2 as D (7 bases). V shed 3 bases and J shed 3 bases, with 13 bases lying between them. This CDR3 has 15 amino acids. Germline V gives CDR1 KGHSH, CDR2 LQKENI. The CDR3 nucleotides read TGTGCCAGCTCACCCGAGGGGGGGGAGACAGATACGCAGTATTTT. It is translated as CASSPEGGETDTQYF.

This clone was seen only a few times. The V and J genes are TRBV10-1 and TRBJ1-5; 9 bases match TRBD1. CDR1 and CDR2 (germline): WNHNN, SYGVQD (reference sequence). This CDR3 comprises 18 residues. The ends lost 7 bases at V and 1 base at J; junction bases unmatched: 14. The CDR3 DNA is TGCGCCAGCAAAGAAAGTGGGACAGGGAAAGGGAGCAATCAGCCCCAGCATTTT. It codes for CASKESGTGKGSNQPQHF.

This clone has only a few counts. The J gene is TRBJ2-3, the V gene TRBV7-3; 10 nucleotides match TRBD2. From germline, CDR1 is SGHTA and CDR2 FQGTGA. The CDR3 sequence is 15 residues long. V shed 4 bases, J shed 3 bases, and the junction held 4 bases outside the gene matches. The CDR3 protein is CASSSTSGPTDTQYF. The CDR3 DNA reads TGTGCCAGCAGCTCGACTAGCGGGCCTACAGATACGCAGTATTTT.